This T cell receptor (beta chain) was profiled in a study of T cells after yellow fever vaccination. Whole-study context: Fractions containing few cells were prepared with SMART-Seq v4 Ultra Low Input. Study-level results: Post-booster repertoires contained most primary-vaccination clones again (roughly 97% CD4, over 70% CD8).

Comments on this clonotype: As yet, its antigen is unknown.

Template switching with 5'RACE generated the TCR cDNA and added a universal primer site and UMIs. Via MiXCR, TCRdb re-called the 5' RACE reads, giving one row per CDR3 protein. The data show 500,000 to 700,000 distinct CDR3 sequences, 15% to 20% seen once. The germline V gene has CDR1 SGHTA and CDR2 FQGNSA. The CDR3 is made up of 17 amino acids. The junction had 15 bases not matched to a gene; V was cut back by 6 bases and J by 6 bases. The receptor was isolated from a man aged 30 to 45 who received the YFV17D yellow fever vaccine. The sequences come from PBMCs, collected 15 days after the yellow fever booster vaccination. This rearrangement joins TRBV7-2 to TRBJ2-3; 10 bases are shared with TRBD2. The CDR3 DNA reads TGTGCCAGCAGTTGGTCCCCCCCCAGCGGGAGGGTCGATACGCAGTATTTT. Its protein product is CASSWSPPSGRVDTQYF.